Below are 21 T cell receptor beta chains sequenced from a single sample in a study of CD8 T cells in ankylosing spondylitis. Points from the study as a whole: Seemingly distinctive of ankylosing spondylitis blood was a TCR beta motif formed by eight highly homologous variants.

Which antigens these TCRs recognize remains unknown. From the 5' RACE reads, TCRdb called clonotypes with MiXCR, one entry per CDR3 protein. The data contain some 85,000 distinct CDR3 sequences, about 9% of them singletons. Sequenced material: blood, either unsorted or a sorted T cell fraction (not recorded which). The source of these receptors is a male donor with ankylosing spondylitis.

There are many counts of this clonotype. V usage is TRBV5-1 and J usage is TRBJ2-5; TRBD1 is a possible D gene (6 bases). Trimming removed 5 bases from V and 3 bases from J, with 14 bases in between. CDR3 length: 14 residues. In germline, CDR1 is SGHRS, CDR2 YFSETQ. CDR3 in amino acids: CASRPWAGEETQYF. The CDR3 nucleotides read TGCGCCAGCAGACCTTGGGCAGGGGAAGAGACCCAGTACTTC.

This chain joins TRBV7-9 and TRBJ1-2; D gene ambiguous. The length of the CDR3 is 12 residues. The V gene's germline CDR1 is SEHNR and CDR2 FQNEAQ (reference sequence). V lost 1 base to trimming and J lost 8 bases, with 8 bases between them. Here the CDR3 reads CASSLVGSGYTF. The CDR3 DNA reads as TGTGCCAGCAGCTTAGTGGGGAGCGGCTACACCTTC.

V and J are TRBV11-2 and TRBJ2-7; D is unresolved. The V end was cut by 0 bases, the J end by 7 bases, with 7 bases between. The germline V gene encodes CDR1 SGHAT and CDR2 FQNNGV. The CDR3 length is 12 residues. The CDR3 coding sequence is TGTGCCAGCAGCTTAGATCCCATAGAGCAGTACTTC. This sequence encodes CASSLDPIEQYF.

This chain joins TRBV7-9 and TRBJ1-6; a weak D match, TRBD1 (6 bases). This CDR3 contains 15 residues. The V gene's germline CDR1 is SEHNR and CDR2 FQNEAQ (reference sequence). Trimming stripped 3 bases from V and 7 bases from J, with 13 bases between. DNA of the CDR3: TGTGCCAGCAGCTTTGTGCAGGGGCAGAATTCACCCCTCCACTTT. Encoded protein: CASSFVQGQNSPLHF.

This clonotype was seen more than once but under ten times. V is TRBV4-2 and J is TRBJ1-6; D not certain. This CDR3 spans 13 amino acids. Per the germline V gene, CDR1 is LGHNA and CDR2 is YNFKEQ. Between the trimmed V and J ends, which lost 3 bases and 13 bases, there was a span of 13 bases. As DNA, the CDR3 is TGTGCCAGCAGCCAGGAAGAGACCTTTCCCCTCCACTTT. As protein: CASSQEETFPLHF.

This clonotype was observed a handful of times. This sequence joins TRBV20-1 and TRBJ2-7; D possibly uses TRBD1 or TRBD2 (6 bases each). Between the trimmed V and J ends, which lost 0 bases and 2 bases, there was a span of 11 bases. The length of the CDR3 is 14 residues. Germline V gene sequence: CDR1 DFQATT, CDR2 SNEGSKA (reference sequence). The CDR3 reads CSAREEGGTYEQYF. Written as DNA, the CDR3 is TGCAGTGCTAGAGAGGAAGGGGGGACCTACGAGCAGTACTTC.

A few counts support this clonotype. This chain joins TRBV5-6 and TRBJ2-1; D call uncertain. The V gene lost 4 bases and the J gene lost 5 bases, with 13 bases spanning the gap. Germline CDR1 SGHDT, CDR2 YYEEEE. This CDR3 region has 14 residues. DNA of the CDR3: TGTGCCAGCAGCCGACACCCTGCCGACAATGAGCAGTTCTTC. Translation gives CASSRHPADNEQFF.

The genes are TRBV7-8 and TRBJ2-1; TRBD1 matches 9 bases. The germline V gene encodes CDR1 SGHVS and CDR2 FQNEAQ. There are 14 residues in the CDR3. Trimming removed 2 bases from V and 7 bases from J; junction bases left unmatched: 3. The CDR3 protein is CASSLTGGLNEQFF. As DNA, the CDR3 is TGTGCCAGCAGCTTAACAGGGGGCCTGAATGAGCAGTTCTTC.

This clonotype occurred a few times. The rearrangement joins TRBV15 to TRBJ2-6; D is possibly TRBD2 (6 bases). V was pared by 8 bases and J by 1 base, with 15 bases between. This CDR3 spans 16 amino acids. The germline V gene has CDR1 LNHNV and CDR2 YYDKDF (reference sequence). CDR3 amino acids: CATARDFESGANVLTF. In DNA form, the CDR3 reads TGTGCCACCGCCCGGGACTTCGAGTCTGGGGCCAACGTCCTGACTTTC.

This chain joins TRBV7-9 and TRBJ2-1; TRBD2 matches 8 bases. The CDR3 runs 16 residues. Germline values: CDR1 SEHNR, CDR2 FQNEAQ (reference sequence). Trimming at V came to 5 bases and at J to 0 bases, leaving 6 bases not matched to a gene. Here the CDR3 reads CASSPLAGSSYNEQFF. In DNA, the CDR3 is TGTGCCAGCAGCCCCTTAGCGGGAAGCTCCTACAATGAGCAGTTCTTC.

This clonotype was counted only a few times. The rearrangement uses TRBV27 and TRBJ2-7, with D tentatively TRBD2 (7 bases). This CDR3 spans 16 amino acids. Trimming pared 7 bases from V and 4 bases from J, leaving 23 bases between. CDR1 MNHEY and CDR2 SMNVEV come from the germline V gene (reference sequence). The CDR3 bases are TGTGCCAGCAAGGCGGGGGTCTCGGGGGGCTGGTACGAGCAGTACTTC. It encodes CASKAGVSGGWYEQYF.

V and J are TRBV20-1 and TRBJ1-5; D is perhaps TRBD1 (6 bases). CDR3 length: 16 amino acids. Trimming removed 1 base from V and 3 bases from J, with 16 bases in between. Germline CDR1 reads DFQATT; CDR2 reads SNEGSKA (reference sequence). CDR3 sequence (DNA): TGCAGTGCTAGAGCCCTTACAGGGAGCGACAATCAGCCCCAGCATTTT. Amino acid sequence: CSARALTGSDNQPQHF.

This clonotype was seen ten or more times. This chain uses TRBV6-5 with TRBJ2-3, with TRBD2 as a possible D gene (5 bases). This CDR3 spans 14 amino acids. CDR1 MNHEY and CDR2 SVGAGI come from the germline V gene. V lost 3 bases to trimming and J lost 3 bases, with 10 bases between them. CDR3 sequence: CASSYVGETDTQYF. CDR3 nucleotide sequence: TGTGCCAGCAGTTATGTGGGAGAGACAGATACGCAGTATTTT.

V usage is TRBV7-9 and J usage is TRBJ2-3; D remains ambiguous. Germline-derived CDR1 and CDR2 are SEHNR and FQNEAQ (reference sequence). CDR3 length: 12 amino acids. The V end was cut by 8 bases, the J end by 0 bases, with 6 bases between. The CDR3 coding sequence is TGTGCCAGCCATGAGAGCACAGATACGCAGTATTTT. This gives the protein CASHESTDTQYF.

In its sample, this clonotype was seen a few times. V gene TRBV12-3 or TRBV12-4 combines with J gene TRBJ2-7; D unclear. V dropped 6 bases and J dropped 7 bases, with 16 bases sitting between them. CDR3 length: 13 residues. The CDR3: CASSSGILGEQYV. Here the CDR3 DNA reads TGTGCCAGCAGCTCGGGTATCTTGGGAGAGCAGTACGTC.

Only a few counts were recorded for this clonotype. The chain links TRBV7-9 to TRBJ1-2; a weak D match, TRBD1 (5 bases). CDR3 length: 14 residues. Germline loops: CDR1 SEHNR, CDR2 FQNEAQ (reference sequence). With 3 bases removed from V and 2 bases from J, the gap between germline ends came to 10 bases. This chain's CDR3 is CASSFGTVNYGYTF. CDR3 nucleotides: TGTGCCAGCAGCTTCGGGACGGTGAACTATGGCTACACCTTC.

This clonotype has a handful of counts. The chain links TRBV5-6 to TRBJ2-6; weak D call: TRBD2 (5 bases). Germline CDR1 reads SGHDT; CDR2 reads YYEEEE. V lost 1 base to trimming and J lost 0 bases, with 20 bases between them. The CDR3 covers 20 residues. The DNA for the CDR3 is TGTGCCAGCAGCTTGATTAGGGAGCCTAAGTCGATCTCTGGGGCCAACGTCCTGACTTTC. It encodes CASSLIREPKSISGANVLTF. The variable domain in full, completed from reference TRBV5-6 and TRBJ2-6, reads DAGVTQSPTHLIKTRGQQVTLRCSPKSGHDTVSWYQQALGQGPQFIFQYYEEEERQRGNFPDRFSGHQFPNYSSELNVNALLLGDSALYLCASSLIREPKSISGANVLTFGAGSRLTVL.

The table lists this clonotype with many counts. The gene calls are TRBV7-9 and TRBJ2-7; D is undetermined. CDR1 is SEHNR and CDR2 is FQNEAQ in the germline V gene (reference sequence). V lost 1 base to trimming and J lost 6 bases, with 10 bases between them. This CDR3 is 13 amino acids long. Written as DNA, the CDR3 is TGTGCCAGCAGCTTAGAACCGAATATCGAGCAGTACTTC. Its translation is CASSLEPNIEQYF.

The chain links TRBV3-1 to TRBJ2-2, with TRBD2 matching 9 bases. The CDR3 spans 17 residues. Germline V gives CDR1 LGHDT, CDR2 YNNKEL (reference sequence). The junction had 3 bases not matched to a gene; V was cut back by 0 bases and J by 1 base. The CDR3 DNA is TGTGCCAGCAGCCAAGATGTGACTAGCGGGAACACCGGGGAGCTGTTTTTT. The encoded protein is CASSQDVTSGNTGELFF.

The table lists this clonotype with a few counts. The rearrangement joins TRBV7-9 to TRBJ2-1, with D possibly matching TRBD2 (6 bases). The CDR3 is 14 residues long. CDR1 is SEHNR and CDR2 is FQNEAQ in the germline V gene (reference sequence). V shed 6 bases and J shed 4 bases, with 13 bases lying between them. The DNA of the CDR3 is TGTGCCAGCAGGGAGGACGGGGGATACAATGAGCAGTTCTTC. Translation gives CASREDGGYNEQFF.

The J gene is TRBJ2-5, the V gene TRBV7-9, with D possibly called TRBD1 or TRBD2 (5 bases each). The ends were cut back, 5 bases at V and 5 bases at J, with 12 bases in the middle. CDR3 length: 13 residues. Germline loops: CDR1 SEHNR, CDR2 FQNEAQ (reference sequence). Written as DNA, the CDR3 is TGTGCCAGCAGCCCAGGTGGGGACGAGACCCAGTACTTC. Its protein product is CASSPGGDETQYF.